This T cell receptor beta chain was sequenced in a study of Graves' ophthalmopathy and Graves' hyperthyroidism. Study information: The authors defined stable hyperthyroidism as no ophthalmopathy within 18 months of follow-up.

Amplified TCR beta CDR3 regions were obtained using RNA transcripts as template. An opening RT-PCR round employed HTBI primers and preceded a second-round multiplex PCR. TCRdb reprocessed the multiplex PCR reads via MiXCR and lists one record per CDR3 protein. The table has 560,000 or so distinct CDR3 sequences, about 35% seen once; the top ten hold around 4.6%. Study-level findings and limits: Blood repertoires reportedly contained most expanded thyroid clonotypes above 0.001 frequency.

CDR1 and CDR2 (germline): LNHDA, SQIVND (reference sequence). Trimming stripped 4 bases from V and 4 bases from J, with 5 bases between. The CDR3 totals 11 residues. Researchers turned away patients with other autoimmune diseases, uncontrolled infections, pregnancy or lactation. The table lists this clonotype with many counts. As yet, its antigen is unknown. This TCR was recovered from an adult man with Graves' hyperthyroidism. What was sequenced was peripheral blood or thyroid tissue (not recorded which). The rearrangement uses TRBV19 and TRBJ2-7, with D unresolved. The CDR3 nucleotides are TGTGCCAGTAGTAACATATACGAGCAGTACTTC. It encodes CASSNIYEQYF.